Listed here are 10 T cell receptor beta chains from one sample, sequenced in a study of cytomegalovirus exposure and HLA in healthy donors. The PCR used 60 Vbeta and 13 Jbeta primers. Measured with immunoSEQ multiplex PCR; TCRdb has only the in-frame clones, and not every one. The table lists 95,000 to 150,000 clones, around 82% of them singletons. Sequencing was carried out using PBMCs. The receptors here all came from a female donor in good health and CMV-seronegative.

V usage is TRBV19 and J usage is TRBJ1-6; D may be TRBD1 (6 bases). CDR3 length: 15 amino acids. The germline V and J ends were trimmed by 4 bases and 6 bases, with 13 bases remaining between them. Germline CDR1 LNHDA, CDR2 SQIVND (reference sequence). The CDR3 nucleotides read TGTGCCAGTAGTACTACAGGACAGTTTAATTCACCCCTCCACTTT. Translating it yields CASSTTGQFNSPLHF.

The chain is built from TRBV10-1 and TRBJ1-1, with unresolved D. The CDR3 covers 11 residues. Germline lookup yields CDR1 WNHNN and CDR2 SYGVQD (reference sequence). V lost 8 bases and J 2 bases, leaving 6 bases between the germline ends. The CDR3, as DNA: TGCGCCAGCCGGGGTAACACTGAAGCTTTCTTT. Translation gives CASRGNTEAFF.

This clone was counted a single time. The chain combines TRBV5-1 with TRBJ1-1; 10 bases are shared with TRBD1. The V and J ends lost 5 bases and 10 bases, in that order; junction bases with no gene match: 2. The germline gives CDR1 SGHRS, CDR2 YFSETQ. The CDR3 has 11 amino acids. The DNA of the CDR3 is TGCGCCAGCAGGGGGGACAGGGGAGCTTTCTTT. This translates into CASRGDRGAFF.

The J gene is TRBJ1-2, the V gene TRBV6-5; D not resolved. V lost 7 bases, J lost 3 bases, and 15 bases lay in between. Germline CDR1 is MNHEY and CDR2 is SVGAGI. The CDR3 length is 14 residues. The CDR3, as DNA: TGTGCCAGCATTCCAGTGGAGGGAGACTATGGCTACACCTTC. Its translation: CASIPVEGDYGYTF.

V usage is TRBV5-1 and J usage is TRBJ2-5; D gene uncertain. The V and J ends lost 0 bases and 0 bases respectively, with 9 bases between them. Germline assignment: CDR1 SGHRS and CDR2 YFSETQ. CDR3 length: 15 amino acids. This CDR3 is CASSLGAGYQETQYF. CDR3 bases: TGCGCCAGCAGCTTGGGGGCCGGTTACCAAGAGACCCAGTACTTC.

The chain has TRBV4-1 and TRBJ2-1; 9 positions match TRBD1. Germline V gene data show CDR1 as MGHRA and CDR2 as YSYEKL. The junction had 2 bases not matched to a gene; V was cut back by 1 base and J by 4 bases. CDR3 length equals 15 residues. The CDR3, as DNA: TGCGCCAGCAGCCAAGCGGGACAGGGATACAATGAGCAGTTCTTC. Its translation is CASSQAGQGYNEQFF.

The J gene is TRBJ2-5, the V gene TRBV20-1; 7 nucleotides agree with TRBD1. Germline V CDR1 and CDR2: DFQATT, SNEGSKA (reference sequence). CDR3 length: 11 residues. The junction had 3 bases not matched to a gene; V was cut back by 5 bases and J by 6 bases. The CDR3 nucleotides are TGCAGTGCTTACAGGGGAAAGACCCAGTACTTC. Protein product: CSAYRGKTQYF.

J is TRBJ2-4 and V is TRBV10-2; 9 nucleotides match TRBD1. The CDR3 loop spans 14 amino acids. Germline CDR1 reads WSHSY; CDR2 reads SAAADI. The ends lost 2 bases at V and 9 bases at J; junction bases unmatched: 5. The CDR3 DNA sequence: TGCGCCAGCAGTGAGACAGGGGGCATCGGCATTCAGTACTTC. Translating it yields CASSETGGIGIQYF.

V and J are TRBV5-1 and TRBJ2-1; TRBD1 agrees at 8 bases. Trimming at V came to 3 bases and at J to 7 bases, leaving 9 bases not matched to a gene. CDR1 is SGHRS and CDR2 is YFSETQ in the germline V gene. The CDR3 has 15 residues. CDR3 amino acids: CASSSTLQGVNEQFF. Here the CDR3 DNA reads TGCGCCAGCAGCTCCACACTACAGGGGGTGAATGAGCAGTTCTTC.

This rearrangement joins TRBV4-2 to TRBJ2-7, with D hard to call. Germline CDR1 and CDR2: LGHNA and YNFKEQ. The V end lost 3 bases, the J end lost 6 bases, and 15 bases lay between the germline ends. The CDR3 is made up of 14 amino acids. CDR3 sequence reads: CASSHPDRRGEQYF. For the CDR3, the DNA is TGTGCCAGCAGCCATCCTGACCGAAGAGGCGAGCAGTACTTC.